The 6 T cell receptor beta chains presented below share a single source sample, sequenced in a study of T cell responses to AZD1222 COVID-19 vaccine. Produced via immunoSEQ multiplex PCR; TCRdb's table is partial and in-frame only. Among about 130,000 clones, about 90% were seen once, and the ten largest hold about 1.9%. Sequenced here: peripheral blood, sampled on day 0 of AZD1222 vaccination. The receptors stem from an adult in good health.

The V call is TRBV6-5, the J call TRBJ2-7, with D possibly matching TRBD1 (6 bases). Germline CDR1 MNHEY, CDR2 SVGAGI. V was clipped by 7 bases and J by 0 bases, with 13 bases between them. This CDR3 is built from 14 residues. In DNA, the CDR3 is TGTGCCAGCACCCTAGACAGGACCTCCTACGAGCAGTACTTC. It translates to CASTLDRTSYEQYF.

This chain connects TRBV27 to TRBJ1-1; D is uncertain. The CDR3 runs to 13 residues. Trimming stripped 1 base from V and 5 bases from J, with 8 bases between. Germline V CDR1 and CDR2: MNHEY, SMNVEV (reference sequence). As DNA, the CDR3 is TGTGCCAGCAGTTTATTGGTTTCGACTGAAGCTTTCTTT. As protein: CASSLLVSTEAFF.

The CDR3 region is CASAARVSYEQYF. CDR3 coding DNA: TGCGCCAGCGCAGCGCGAGTATCCTACGAGCAGTACTTC. V and J are TRBV5-1 and TRBJ2-7; D is undetermined. The CDR3 is 13 residues long. Germline CDR1 and CDR2: SGHRS and YFSETQ. The V end was cut by 7 bases, the J end by 1 base, with 12 bases between. The complete variable domain, with remaining parts taken from reference TRBV5-1 and TRBJ2-7, reads KAGVTQTPRYLIKTRGQQVTLSCSPISGHRSVSWYQQTPGQGLQFLFEYFSETQRNKGNFPGRFSGRQFSNSRSEMNVSTLELGDSALYLCASAARVSYEQYFGPGTRLTVT.

The rearrangement uses TRBV29-1 and TRBJ1-1; tentative D call: TRBD1 (5 bases). The germline V gene encodes CDR1 SQVTM and CDR2 ANQGSEA. The length of the CDR3 is 13 residues. The V end lost 5 bases, the J end lost 1 base, and 11 bases lay between the germline ends. The CDR3 sequence: CSVQKTANTEAFF. The CDR3 DNA reads as TGCAGCGTTCAGAAGACAGCGAACACTGAAGCTTTCTTT.

DNA for the CDR3: TGTGCCAGCAGCTTGTTGGCGGGGTGGACCGGGGAGCTGTTTTTT. Translated: CASSLLAGWTGELFF. This chain links TRBV5-6 with TRBJ2-2, with a tentative D call TRBD2 (6 bases). This CDR3 comprises 15 residues. CDR1 is SGHDT and CDR2 is YYEEEE in the germline V gene. V gave up 1 base and J gave up 5 bases, with 12 bases separating them.

The gene calls are TRBV19 and TRBJ1-4; 7 bases align to TRBD1. CDR3 length: 15 residues. Germline CDR1 LNHDA, CDR2 SQIVND (reference sequence). With 8 bases clipped from V and 5 bases from J, the junction kept 11 bases outside the gene matches. CDR3 in amino acids: CASYNAGQPNEKLFF. The CDR3 region has the DNA TGTGCCAGTTACAATGCGGGACAGCCAAATGAAAAACTGTTTTTT.